This T cell receptor (beta chain) came from a study of T cells expressing NK-cell markers. Overall study: Repertoire data for TCR beta were derived from sorted T cells (CD3+CD56+NKG2C+, CD3+CD56+NKG2C- and CD3+CD56-NKG2C+). Seropositivity for HCMV was found in most of the eight sequenced donors, with one seronegative.

Libraries used 5'RACE template switching adding universal primer site and UMIs. Each CDR3 protein gets one entry in TCRdb, which reprocessed the 5' RACE reads and gives no DNA. The repertoire table contains approximately 150,000 distinct CDR3 sequences. Sequenced input: blood T cells: a sorted CD56 or NKG2C T cell subset, CD4+ or CD8+ T cells, or bulk PBMC T cells (not recorded which). The sequence derives from a man younger than 35 in good health.

CDR3 in amino acids: CASGLGGASEAFF. V and J are TRBV10-2 and TRBJ1-1; with no DNA, the TCRdb D assignment of TRBD1 cannot be verified. Germline CDR1 reads WSHSY; CDR2 reads SAAADI. The CDR3 has 13 amino acids.